This T cell receptor (beta chain) was found in a study of blood T cell repertoires in COVID-19. The germline V gene has CDR1 MGHRA and CDR2 YSYEKL. This CDR3 spans 14 amino acids. The V end was cut by 0 bases, the J end by 5 bases, with 8 bases between. Produced via immunoSEQ multiplex PCR; TCRdb's table is partial and in-frame only. The sample lists about 69,000 clones; 90% were seen once. This receptor was obtained from a middle-aged man with acute or convalescent COVID-19. This rearrangement joins TRBV4-1 to TRBJ2-1, with D perhaps matching TRBD2 (5 bases). The sequencing input was peripheral blood. The chain's CDR3 is CASSQDGADNEQFF. Written as DNA, the CDR3 is TGCGCCAGCAGCCAAGACGGAGCGGACAATGAGCAGTTCTTC.